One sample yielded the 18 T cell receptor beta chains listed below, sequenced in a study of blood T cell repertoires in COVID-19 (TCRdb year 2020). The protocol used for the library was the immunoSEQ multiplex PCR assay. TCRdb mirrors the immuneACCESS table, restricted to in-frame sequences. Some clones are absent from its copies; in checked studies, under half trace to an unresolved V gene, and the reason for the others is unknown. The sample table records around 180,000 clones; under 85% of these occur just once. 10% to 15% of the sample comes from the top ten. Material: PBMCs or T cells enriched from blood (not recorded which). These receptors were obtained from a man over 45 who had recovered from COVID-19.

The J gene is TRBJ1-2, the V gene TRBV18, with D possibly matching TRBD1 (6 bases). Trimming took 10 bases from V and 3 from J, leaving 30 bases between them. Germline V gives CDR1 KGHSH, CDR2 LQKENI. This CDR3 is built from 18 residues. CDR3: CAILGSRTGGLIDYGYTF. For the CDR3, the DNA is TGTGCCATCCTAGGCTCCAGAACCGGGGGGCTGATTGACTATGGCTACACCTTC.

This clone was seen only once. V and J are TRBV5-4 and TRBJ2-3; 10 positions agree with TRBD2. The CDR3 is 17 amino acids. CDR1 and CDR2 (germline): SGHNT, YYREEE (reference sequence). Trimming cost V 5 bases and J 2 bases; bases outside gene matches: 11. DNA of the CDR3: TGTGCCAGCAGTGCAAAGGCTAGCGGGGGACTCACAGATACGCAGTATTTT. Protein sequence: CASSAKASGGLTDTQYF.

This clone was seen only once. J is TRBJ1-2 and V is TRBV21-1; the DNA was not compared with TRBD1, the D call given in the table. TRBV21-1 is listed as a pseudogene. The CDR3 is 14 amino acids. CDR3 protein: CASSKEPGGNGYTF. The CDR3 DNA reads TGTGCCAGCAGCAAAGAACCAGGGGGCAATGGCTACACCTTC.

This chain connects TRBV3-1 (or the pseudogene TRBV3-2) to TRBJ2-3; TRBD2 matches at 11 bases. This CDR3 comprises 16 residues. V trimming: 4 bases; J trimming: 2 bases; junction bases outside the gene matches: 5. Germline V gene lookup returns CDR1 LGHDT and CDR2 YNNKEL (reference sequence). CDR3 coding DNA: TGTGCCAGCAGCCGCCTTAGCGGGGGGGCCACAGATACGCAGTATTTT. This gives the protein CASSRLSGGATDTQYF.

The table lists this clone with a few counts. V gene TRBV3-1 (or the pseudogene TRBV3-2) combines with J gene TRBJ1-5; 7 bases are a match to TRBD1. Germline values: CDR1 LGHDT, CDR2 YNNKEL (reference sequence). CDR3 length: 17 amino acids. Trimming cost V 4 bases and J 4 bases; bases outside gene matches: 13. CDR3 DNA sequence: TGTGCCAGCAGCCCTTTCCCCCGGACAGGTCAAAATCAGCCCCAGCATTTT. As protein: CASSPFPRTGQNQPQHF.

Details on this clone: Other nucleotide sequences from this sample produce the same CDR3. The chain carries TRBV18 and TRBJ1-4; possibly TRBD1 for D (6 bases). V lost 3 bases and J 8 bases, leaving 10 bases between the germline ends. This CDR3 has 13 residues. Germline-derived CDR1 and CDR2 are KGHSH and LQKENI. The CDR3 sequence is CASSPGAGEKLFF. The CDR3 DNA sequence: TGTGCCAGCTCACCGGGGGCTGGGGAAAAACTGTTTTTT.

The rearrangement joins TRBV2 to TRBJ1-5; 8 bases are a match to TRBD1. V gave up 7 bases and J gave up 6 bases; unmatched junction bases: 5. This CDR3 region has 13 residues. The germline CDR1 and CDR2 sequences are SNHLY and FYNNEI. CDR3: CASTRDRGQPQHF. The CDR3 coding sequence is TGTGCCAGCACTCGTGACAGGGGTCAGCCCCAGCATTTT.

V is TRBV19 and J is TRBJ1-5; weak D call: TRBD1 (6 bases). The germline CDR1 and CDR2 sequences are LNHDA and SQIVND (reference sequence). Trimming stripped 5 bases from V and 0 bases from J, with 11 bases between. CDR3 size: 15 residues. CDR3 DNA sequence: TGTGCCAGTAGTCGGTCAGGGGATAGCAATCAGCCCCAGCATTTT. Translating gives CASSRSGDSNQPQHF.

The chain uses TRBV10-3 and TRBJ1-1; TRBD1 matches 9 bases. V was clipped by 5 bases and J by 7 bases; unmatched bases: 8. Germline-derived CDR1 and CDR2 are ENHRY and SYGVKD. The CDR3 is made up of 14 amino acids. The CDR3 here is CAISPGTGRIEAFF. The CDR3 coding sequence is TGTGCCATCAGTCCCGGGACAGGGCGAATTGAAGCTTTCTTT.

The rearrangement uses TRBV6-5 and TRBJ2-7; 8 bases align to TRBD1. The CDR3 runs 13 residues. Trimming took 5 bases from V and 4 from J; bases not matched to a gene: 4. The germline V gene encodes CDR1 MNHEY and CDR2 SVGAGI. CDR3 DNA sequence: TGTGCCAGCAGTCTCCGGGACAGGTACGAGCAGTACTTC. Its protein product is CASSLRDRYEQYF.

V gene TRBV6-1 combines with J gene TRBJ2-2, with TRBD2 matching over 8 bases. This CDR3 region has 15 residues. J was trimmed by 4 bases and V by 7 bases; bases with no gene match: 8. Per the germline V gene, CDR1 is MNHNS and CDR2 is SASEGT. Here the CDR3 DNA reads TGTGCCAGCATAGAAAGCGGGGGCAGCACCGGGGAGCTGTTTTTT. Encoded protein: CASIESGGSTGELFF.

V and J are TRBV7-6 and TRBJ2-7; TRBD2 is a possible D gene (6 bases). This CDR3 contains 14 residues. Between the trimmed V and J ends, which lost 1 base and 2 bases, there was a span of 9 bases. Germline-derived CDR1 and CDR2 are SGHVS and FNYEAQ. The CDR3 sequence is CASSLDAGPYEQYF. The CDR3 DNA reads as TGTGCCAGCAGCTTAGATGCGGGGCCCTACGAGCAGTACTTC.

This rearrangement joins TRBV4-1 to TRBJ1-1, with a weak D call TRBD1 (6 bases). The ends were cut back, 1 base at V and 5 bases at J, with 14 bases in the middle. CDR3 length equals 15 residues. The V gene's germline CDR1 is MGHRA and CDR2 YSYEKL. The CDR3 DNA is TGCGCCAGCAGCCAAGGGCCCACAGGGTTGACTGAAGCTTTCTTT. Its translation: CASSQGPTGLTEAFF.

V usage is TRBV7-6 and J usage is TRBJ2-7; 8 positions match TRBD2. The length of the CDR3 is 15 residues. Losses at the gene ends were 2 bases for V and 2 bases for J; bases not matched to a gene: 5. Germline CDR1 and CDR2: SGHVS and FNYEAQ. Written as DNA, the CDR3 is TGTGCCAGCAGCTTATCGAACGGGGGGGCCTACGAGCAGTACTTC. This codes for CASSLSNGGAYEQYF.

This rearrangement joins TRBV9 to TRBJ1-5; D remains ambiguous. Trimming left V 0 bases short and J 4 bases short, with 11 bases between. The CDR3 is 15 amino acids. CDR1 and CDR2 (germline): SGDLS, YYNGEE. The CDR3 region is CASSVGGGLNQPQHF. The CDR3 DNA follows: TGTGCCAGCAGCGTAGGAGGAGGACTAAATCAGCCCCAGCATTTT.

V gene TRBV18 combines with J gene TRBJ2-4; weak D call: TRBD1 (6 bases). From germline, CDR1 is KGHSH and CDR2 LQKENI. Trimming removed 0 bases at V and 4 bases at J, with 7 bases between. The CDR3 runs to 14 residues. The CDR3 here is CASSPPGQKNIQYF. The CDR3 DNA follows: TGTGCCAGCTCACCACCCGGACAGAAAAACATTCAGTACTTC.

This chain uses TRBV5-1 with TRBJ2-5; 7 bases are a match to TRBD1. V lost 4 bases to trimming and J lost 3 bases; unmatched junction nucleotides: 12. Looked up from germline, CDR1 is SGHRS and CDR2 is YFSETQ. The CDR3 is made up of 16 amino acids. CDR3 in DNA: TGCGCCAGCAGCAACCGACAGGGCGGCAAGGAAGAGACCCAGTACTTC. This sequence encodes CASSNRQGGKEETQYF.

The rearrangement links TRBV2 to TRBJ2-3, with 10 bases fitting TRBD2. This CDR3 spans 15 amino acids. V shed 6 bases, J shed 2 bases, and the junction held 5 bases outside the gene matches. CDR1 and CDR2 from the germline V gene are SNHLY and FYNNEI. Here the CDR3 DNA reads TGTGCCAGCAGGTTACTAGCGGGACCCACAGATACGCAGTATTTT. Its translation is CASRLLAGPTDTQYF.